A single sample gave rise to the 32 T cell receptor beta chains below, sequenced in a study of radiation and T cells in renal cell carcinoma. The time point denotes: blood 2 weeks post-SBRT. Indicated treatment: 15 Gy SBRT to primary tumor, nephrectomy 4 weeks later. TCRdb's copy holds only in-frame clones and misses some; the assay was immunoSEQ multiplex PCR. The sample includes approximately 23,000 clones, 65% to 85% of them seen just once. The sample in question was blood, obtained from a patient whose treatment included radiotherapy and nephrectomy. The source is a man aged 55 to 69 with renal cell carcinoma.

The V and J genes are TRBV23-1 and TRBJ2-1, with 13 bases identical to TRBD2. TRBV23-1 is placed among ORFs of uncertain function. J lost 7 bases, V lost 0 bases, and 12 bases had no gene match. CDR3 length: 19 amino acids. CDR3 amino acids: CASSQSRGVTSGRVNEQFF. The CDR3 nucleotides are TGCGCCAGCAGTCAATCGCGGGGGGTTACTAGCGGGAGGGTTAATGAGCAGTTCTTC.

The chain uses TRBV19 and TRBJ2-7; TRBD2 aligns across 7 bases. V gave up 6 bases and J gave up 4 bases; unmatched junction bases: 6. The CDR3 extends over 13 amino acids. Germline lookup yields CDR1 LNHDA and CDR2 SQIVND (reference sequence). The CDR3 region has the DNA TGTGCCAGTAGCGGGGGGATAGGATACGAGCAGTACTTC. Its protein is CASSGGIGYEQYF.

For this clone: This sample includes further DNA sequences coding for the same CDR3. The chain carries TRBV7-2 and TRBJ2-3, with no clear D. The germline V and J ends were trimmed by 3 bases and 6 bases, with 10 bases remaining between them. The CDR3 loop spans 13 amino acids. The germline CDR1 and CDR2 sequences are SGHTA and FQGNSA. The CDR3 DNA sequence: TGTGCCAGCAGCTTTGGGCTCTCGGATACGCAGTATTTT. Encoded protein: CASSFGLSDTQYF.

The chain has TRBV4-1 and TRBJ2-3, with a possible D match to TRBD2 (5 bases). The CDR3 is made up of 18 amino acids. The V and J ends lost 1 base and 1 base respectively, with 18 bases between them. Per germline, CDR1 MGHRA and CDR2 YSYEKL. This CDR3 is CASSQGEWVQPGTDTQYF. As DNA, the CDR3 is TGCGCCAGCAGCCAAGGGGAGTGGGTGCAACCGGGCACAGATACGCAGTATTTT.

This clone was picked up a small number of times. CDR3 nucleotide sequence: TGTGCCAGCAGCGAGTGGGGGACTAGGGCCAATGAGCAGTTCTTC. Translation gives CASSEWGTRANEQFF. The chain joins TRBV9 to TRBJ2-1; 8 positions agree with TRBD2. Trimming removed 3 bases from V and 6 bases from J; junction bases left unmatched: 8. Germline CDR1 SGDLS, CDR2 YYNGEE. The CDR3 contains 15 residues.

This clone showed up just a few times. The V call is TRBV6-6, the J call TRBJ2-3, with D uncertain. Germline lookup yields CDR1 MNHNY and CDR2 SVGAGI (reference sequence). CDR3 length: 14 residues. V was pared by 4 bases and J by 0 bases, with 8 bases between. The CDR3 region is CASSFLQSTDTQYF. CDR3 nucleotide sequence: TGTGCCAGCAGTTTTTTACAGAGCACAGATACGCAGTATTTT.

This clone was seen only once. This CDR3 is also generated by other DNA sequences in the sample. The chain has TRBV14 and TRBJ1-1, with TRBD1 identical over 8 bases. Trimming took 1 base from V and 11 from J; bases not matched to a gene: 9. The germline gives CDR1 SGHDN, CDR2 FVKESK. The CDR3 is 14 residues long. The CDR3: CASSQGQGMPVAFF. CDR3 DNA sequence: TGTGCCAGCAGCCAAGGACAGGGGATGCCCGTGGCTTTCTTT.

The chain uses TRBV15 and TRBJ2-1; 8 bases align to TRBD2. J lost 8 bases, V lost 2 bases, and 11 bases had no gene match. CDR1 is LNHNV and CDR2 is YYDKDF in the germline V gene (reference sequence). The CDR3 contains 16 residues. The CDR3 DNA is TGTGCCACCAGCAGAAAGGAAGCCGGGAGGGGTCATGAGCAGTTCTTC. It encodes CATSRKEAGRGHEQFF.

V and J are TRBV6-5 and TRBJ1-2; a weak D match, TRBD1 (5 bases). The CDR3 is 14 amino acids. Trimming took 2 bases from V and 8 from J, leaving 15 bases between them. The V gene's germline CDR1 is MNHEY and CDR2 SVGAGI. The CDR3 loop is CASSYAGQGEGYTF. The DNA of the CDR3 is TGTGCCAGCAGTTACGCCGGGCAGGGAGAAGGCTACACCTTC.

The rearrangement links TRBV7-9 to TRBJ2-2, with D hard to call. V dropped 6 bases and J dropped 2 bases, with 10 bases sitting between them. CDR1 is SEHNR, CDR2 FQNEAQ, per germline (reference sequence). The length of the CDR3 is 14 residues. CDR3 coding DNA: TGTGCCAGCAGAAACTACGTCAACACCGGGGAGCTGTTTTTT. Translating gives CASRNYVNTGELFF.

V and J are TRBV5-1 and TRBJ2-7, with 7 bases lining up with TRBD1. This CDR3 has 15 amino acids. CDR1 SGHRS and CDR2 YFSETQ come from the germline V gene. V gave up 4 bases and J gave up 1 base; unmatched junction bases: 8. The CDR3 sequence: CASSGGTEYSYEQYF. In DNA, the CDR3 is TGCGCCAGCAGCGGTGGGACAGAATATTCCTACGAGCAGTACTTC.

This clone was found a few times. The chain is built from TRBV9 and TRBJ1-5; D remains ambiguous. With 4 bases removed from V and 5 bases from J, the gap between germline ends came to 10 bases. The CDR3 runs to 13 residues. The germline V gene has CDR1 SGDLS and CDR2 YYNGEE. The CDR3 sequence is CASSNEGYQPQHF. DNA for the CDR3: TGTGCCAGCAGCAACGAGGGTTATCAGCCCCAGCATTTT.

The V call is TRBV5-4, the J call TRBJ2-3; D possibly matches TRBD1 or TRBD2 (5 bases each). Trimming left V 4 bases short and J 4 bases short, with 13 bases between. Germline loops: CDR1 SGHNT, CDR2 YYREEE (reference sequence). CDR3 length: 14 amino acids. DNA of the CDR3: TGTGCCAGCAGCGGGGACGCGAGACCAGATACGCAGTATTTT. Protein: CASSGDARPDTQYF.

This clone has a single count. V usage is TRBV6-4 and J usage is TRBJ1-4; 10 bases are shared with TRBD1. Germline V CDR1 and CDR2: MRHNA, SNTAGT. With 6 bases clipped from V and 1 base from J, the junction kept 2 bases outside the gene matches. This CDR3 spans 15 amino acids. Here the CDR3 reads CASRDRGVTNEKLFF. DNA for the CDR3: TGTGCCAGCAGGGACAGGGGGGTAACTAATGAAAAACTGTTTTTT.

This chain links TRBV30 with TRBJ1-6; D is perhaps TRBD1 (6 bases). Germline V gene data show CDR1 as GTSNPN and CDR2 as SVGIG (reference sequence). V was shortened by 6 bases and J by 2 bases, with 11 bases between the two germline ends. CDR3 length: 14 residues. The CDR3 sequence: CACTGPAYNSPLHF. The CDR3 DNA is TGTGCCTGCACAGGGCCCGCCTATAATTCACCCCTCCACTTT.

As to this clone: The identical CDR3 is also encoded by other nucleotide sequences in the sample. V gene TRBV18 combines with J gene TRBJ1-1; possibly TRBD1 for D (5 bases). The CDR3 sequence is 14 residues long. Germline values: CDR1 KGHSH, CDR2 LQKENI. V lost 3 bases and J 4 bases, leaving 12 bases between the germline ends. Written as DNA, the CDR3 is TGTGCCAGCTCACCTCAGGGAGCCGGCACTGAAGCTTTCTTT. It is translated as CASSPQGAGTEAFF.

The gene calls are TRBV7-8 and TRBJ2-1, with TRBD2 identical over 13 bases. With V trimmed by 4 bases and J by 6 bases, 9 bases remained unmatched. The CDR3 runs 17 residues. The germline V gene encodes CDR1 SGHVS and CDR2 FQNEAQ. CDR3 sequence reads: CASSWRTSGSSSNEQFF. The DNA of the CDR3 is TGTGCCAGCAGCTGGAGGACTAGCGGGAGTTCATCCAATGAGCAGTTCTTC.

The CDR3 reads CAIRGQGEGTQYF. Written as DNA, the CDR3 is TGTGCCATCAGGGGACAGGGGGAAGGGACCCAGTACTTC. The genes are TRBV27 and TRBJ2-5; 11 positions agree with TRBD1. The CDR3 contains 13 residues. CDR1 and CDR2 from the germline V gene are MNHEY and SMNVEV (reference sequence). Unmatched junction bases numbered 8, after V lost 10 bases and J lost 7 bases.

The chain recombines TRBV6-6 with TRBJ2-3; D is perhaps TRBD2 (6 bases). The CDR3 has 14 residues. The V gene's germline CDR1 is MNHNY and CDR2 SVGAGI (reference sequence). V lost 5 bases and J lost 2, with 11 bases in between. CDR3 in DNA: TGTGCCAGCAGTAACGGACTAAACACAGATACGCAGTATTTT. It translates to CASSNGLNTDTQYF.

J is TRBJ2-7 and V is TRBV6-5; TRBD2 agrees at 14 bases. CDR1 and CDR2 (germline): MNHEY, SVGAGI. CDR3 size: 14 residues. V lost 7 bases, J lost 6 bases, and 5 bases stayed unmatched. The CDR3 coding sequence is TGTGCCAGCAAACCGGGACTAGCGGGAGCCGAGCAGTACTTC. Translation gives CASKPGLAGAEQYF.

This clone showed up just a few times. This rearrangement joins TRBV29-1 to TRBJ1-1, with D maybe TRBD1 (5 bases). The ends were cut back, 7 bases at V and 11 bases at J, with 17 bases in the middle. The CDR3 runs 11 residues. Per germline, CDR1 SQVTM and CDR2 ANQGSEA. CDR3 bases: TGCAGCGCAAGAGTGGGGGGGTGGGCTTTCTTT. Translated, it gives CSARVGGWAFF. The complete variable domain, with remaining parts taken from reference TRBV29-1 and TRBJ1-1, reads SAVISQKPSRDICQRGTSLTIQCQVDSQVTMMFWYRQQPGQSLTLIATANQGSEATYESGFVIDKFPISRPNLTFSTLTVSNMSPEDSSIYLCSARVGGWAFFGQGTRLTVV.

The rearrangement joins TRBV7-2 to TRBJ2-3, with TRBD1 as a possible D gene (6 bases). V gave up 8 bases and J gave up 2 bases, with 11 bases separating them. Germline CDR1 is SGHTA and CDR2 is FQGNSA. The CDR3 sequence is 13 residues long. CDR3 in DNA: TGTGCCAGCGGGGGCCAGGTCACAGATACGCAGTATTTT. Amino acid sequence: CASGGQVTDTQYF. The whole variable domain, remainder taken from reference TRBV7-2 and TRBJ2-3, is GAGVSQSPSNKVTEKGKDVELRCDPISGHTALYWYRQSLGQGLEFLIYFQGNSAPDKSGLPSDRFSAERTGGSVSTLTIQRTQQEDSAVYLCASGGQVTDTQYFGPGTRLTVL.

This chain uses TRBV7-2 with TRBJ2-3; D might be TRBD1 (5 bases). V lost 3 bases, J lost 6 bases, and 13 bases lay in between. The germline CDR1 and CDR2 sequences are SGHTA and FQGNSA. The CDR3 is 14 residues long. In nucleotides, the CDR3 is TGTGCCAGCAGCTTCGACAGTCCGGCGGATACGCAGTATTTT. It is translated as CASSFDSPADTQYF.

The CDR3 DNA follows: TGTGCCAGCAGCGTAGGGGGCCGGGGACGGCAAGAGACCCAGTACTTC. As protein: CASSVGGRGRQETQYF. The chain links TRBV9 to TRBJ2-5, with D tentatively TRBD1 or TRBD2 (5 bases each). V was clipped by 0 bases and J by 2 bases, with 14 bases between them. The CDR3 contains 16 residues. Germline-derived CDR1 and CDR2 are SGDLS and YYNGEE.

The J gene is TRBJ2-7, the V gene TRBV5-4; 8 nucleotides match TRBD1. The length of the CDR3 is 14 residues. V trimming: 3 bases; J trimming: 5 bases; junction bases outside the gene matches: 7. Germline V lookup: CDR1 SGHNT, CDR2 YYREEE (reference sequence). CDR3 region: CASSYRDRPHEQYF. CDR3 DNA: TGTGCCAGCAGCTACCGGGACAGGCCCCACGAGCAGTACTTC.

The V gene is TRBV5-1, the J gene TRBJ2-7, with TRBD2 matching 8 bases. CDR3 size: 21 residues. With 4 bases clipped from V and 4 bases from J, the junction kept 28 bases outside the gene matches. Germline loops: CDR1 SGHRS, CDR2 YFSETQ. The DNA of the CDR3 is TGCGCCAGCAGCCTCATTTCCGGGTTCGACACTAGCGGAGTTAGGATTTACGAGCAGTACTTC. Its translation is CASSLISGFDTSGVRIYEQYF.

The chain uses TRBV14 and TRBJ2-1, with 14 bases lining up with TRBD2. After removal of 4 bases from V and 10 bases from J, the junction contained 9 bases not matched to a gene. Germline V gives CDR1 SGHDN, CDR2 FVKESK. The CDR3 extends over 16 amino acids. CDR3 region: CASSRPGLAGAREQFF. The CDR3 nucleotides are TGTGCCAGCAGCCGCCCGGGACTAGCGGGAGCGCGAGAGCAGTTCTTC.

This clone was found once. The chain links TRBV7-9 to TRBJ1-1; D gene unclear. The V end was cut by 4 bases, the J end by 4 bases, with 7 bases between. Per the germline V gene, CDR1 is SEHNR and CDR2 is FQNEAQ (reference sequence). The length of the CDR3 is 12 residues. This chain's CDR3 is CASSYFSTEAFF. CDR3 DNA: TGTGCCAGCAGCTACTTCAGCACTGAAGCTTTCTTT. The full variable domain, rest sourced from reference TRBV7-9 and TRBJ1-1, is DTGVSQNPRHKITKRGQNVTFRCDPISEHNRLYWYRQTLGQGPEFLTYFQNEAQLEKSRLLSDRFSAERPKGSFSTLEIQRTEQGDSAMYLCASSYFSTEAFFGQGTRLTVV.

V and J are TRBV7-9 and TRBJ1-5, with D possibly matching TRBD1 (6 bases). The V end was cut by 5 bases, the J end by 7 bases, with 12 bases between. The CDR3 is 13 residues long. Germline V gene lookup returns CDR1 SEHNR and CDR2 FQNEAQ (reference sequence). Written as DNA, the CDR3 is TGTGCCAGCAGCACAGGGTTGGACCAGCCCCAGCATTTT. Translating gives CASSTGLDQPQHF.

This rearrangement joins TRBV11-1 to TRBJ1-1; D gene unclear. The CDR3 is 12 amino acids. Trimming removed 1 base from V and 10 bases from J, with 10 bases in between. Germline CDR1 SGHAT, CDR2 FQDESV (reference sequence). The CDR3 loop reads CASSLVGRGAFF. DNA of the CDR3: TGTGCCAGCAGCTTAGTTGGCCGTGGAGCTTTCTTT.

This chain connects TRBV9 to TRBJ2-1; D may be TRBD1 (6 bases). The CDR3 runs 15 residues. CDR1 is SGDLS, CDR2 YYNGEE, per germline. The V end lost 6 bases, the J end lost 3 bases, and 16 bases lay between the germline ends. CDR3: CASNPTGTLYNEQFF. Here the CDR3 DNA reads TGTGCCAGCAACCCGACCGGGACACTCTACAATGAGCAGTTCTTC.

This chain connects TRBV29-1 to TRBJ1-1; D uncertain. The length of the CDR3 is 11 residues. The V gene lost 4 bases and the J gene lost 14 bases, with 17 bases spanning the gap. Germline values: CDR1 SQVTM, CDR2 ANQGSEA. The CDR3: CSVGSPPQQFF. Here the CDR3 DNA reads TGCAGCGTTGGATCCCCCCCACAGCAGTTCTTT.